The clone carrying this TCR beta chain was found a few times. Its antigen is undetermined. The entry originates in a study of regulatory T cells in long-lasting Graves disease. Study-level findings and limits: Persistent disease was characterized by preferential usage of TRBV28, TRBJ1-2 and TRBJ2-5. Sampling was limited to peripheral blood rather than thyroid tissue. Shared public clonotypes totalled fewer than 3,000 in persistent patients, compared with about a thousand in new patients.

Building of the TCR beta libraries involved iRepertoire HTBI primers and Arm-PCR of CDR3 regions. TCRdb re-analysed the multiplex PCR reads in MiXCR, keeping a single row per CDR3 protein. Among more than 650,000 distinct CDR3 sequences, roughly 30% were seen once, and the ten largest hold 35% to 55%. The germline V and J ends were trimmed by 5 bases and 2 bases, with 13 bases remaining between them. This CDR3 has 15 residues. Germline assignment: CDR1 LNHDA and CDR2 SQIVND (reference sequence). Time point here: persistent/refractory GD, antithyroid drugs over 5 years with positive TRAb. TCR sequences were obtained from RNA taken from PBMCs. Patients were enrolled at an endocrinology department in Xi'an, China.

The sample consisted of peripheral blood mononuclear cells (PBMCs), taken when the disease was refractory, from a patient treated with antithyroid drugs. This chain links TRBV19 with TRBJ1-3; perhaps TRBD1 as D (6 bases). The sequence was collected from a female donor with Graves disease. DNA for the CDR3: TGTGCCAGTAGTCGTACAGGGTTGGCTGGAAACACCATATATTTT. Amino acids: CASSRTGLAGNTIYF. The complete variable domain, with remaining parts taken from reference TRBV19 and TRBJ1-3, reads DGGITQSPKYLFRKEGQNVTLSCEQNLNHDAMYWYRQDPGQGLRLIYYSQIVNDFQKGDIAEGYSVSREKKESFPLTVTSAQKNPTAFYLCASSRTGLAGNTIYFGEGSWLTVV.